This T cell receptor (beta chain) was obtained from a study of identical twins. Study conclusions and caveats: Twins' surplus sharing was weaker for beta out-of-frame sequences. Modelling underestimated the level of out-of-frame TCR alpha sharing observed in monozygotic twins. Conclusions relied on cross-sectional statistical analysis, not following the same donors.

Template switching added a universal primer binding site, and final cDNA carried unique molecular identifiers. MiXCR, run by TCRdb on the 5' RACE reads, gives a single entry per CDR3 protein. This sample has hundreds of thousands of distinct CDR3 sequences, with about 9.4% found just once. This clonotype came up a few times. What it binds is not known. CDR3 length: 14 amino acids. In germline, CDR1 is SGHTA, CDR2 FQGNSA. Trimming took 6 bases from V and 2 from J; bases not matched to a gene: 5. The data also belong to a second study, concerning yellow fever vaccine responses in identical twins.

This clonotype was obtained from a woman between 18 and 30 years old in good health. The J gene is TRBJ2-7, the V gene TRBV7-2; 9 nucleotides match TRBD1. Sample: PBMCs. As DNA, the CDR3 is TGTGCCAGCAGTAGACAGGGGGGAACCTACGAGCAGTACTTC. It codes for CASSRQGGTYEQYF.